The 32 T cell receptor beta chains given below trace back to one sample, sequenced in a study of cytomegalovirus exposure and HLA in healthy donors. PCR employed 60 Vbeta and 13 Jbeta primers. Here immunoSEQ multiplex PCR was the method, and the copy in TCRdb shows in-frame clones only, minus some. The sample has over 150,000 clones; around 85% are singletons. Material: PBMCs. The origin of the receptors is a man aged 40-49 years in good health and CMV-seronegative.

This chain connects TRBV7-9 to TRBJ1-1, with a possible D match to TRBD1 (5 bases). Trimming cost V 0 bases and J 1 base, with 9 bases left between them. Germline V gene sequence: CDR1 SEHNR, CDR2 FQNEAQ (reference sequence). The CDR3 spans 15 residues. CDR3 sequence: CASSLATTANTEAFF. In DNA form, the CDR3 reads TGTGCCAGCAGCTTAGCCACGACAGCGAACACTGAAGCTTTCTTT.

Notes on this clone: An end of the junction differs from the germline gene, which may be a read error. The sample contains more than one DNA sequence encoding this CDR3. The CDR3 loop reads CASSPDRGSYNEQFF. For the CDR3, the DNA is TGTGCCAGTAGTCCCGACAGGGGTTCCTACAATGAGCAATTCTTC. The chain joins TRBV19 to TRBJ2-1; 8 bases line up with TRBD1. In germline, CDR1 is LNHDA, CDR2 SQIVND (reference sequence). The CDR3 length is 15 residues.

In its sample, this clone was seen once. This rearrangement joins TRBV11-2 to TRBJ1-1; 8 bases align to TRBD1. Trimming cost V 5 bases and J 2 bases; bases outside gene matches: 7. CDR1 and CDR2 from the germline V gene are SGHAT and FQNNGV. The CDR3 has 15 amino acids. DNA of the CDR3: TGTGCCAGCAGCATCCCCGGGACAGGTAACACTGAAGCTTTCTTT. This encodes CASSIPGTGNTEAFF. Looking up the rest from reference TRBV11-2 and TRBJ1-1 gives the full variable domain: EAGVAQSPRYKIIEKRQSVAFWCNPISGHATLYWYQQILGQGPKLLIQFQNNGVVDDSQLPKDRFSAERLKGVDSTLKIQPAKLEDSAVYLCASSIPGTGNTEAFFGQGTRLTVV.

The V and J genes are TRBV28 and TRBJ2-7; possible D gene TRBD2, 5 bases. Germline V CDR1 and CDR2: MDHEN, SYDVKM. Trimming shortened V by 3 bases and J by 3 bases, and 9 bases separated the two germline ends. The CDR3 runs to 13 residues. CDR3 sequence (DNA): TGTGCCAGCAGTTTCGGAGGTATCTACGAGCAGTACTTC. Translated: CASSFGGIYEQYF.

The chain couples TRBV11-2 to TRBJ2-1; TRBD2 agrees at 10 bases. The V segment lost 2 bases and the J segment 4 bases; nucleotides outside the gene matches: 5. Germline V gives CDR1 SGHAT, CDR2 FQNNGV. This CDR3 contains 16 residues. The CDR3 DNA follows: TGTGCCAGCAGCTTACTAGCGGGGGCTATTTACAATGAGCAGTTCTTC. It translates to CASSLLAGAIYNEQFF. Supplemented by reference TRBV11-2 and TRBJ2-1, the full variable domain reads EAGVAQSPRYKIIEKRQSVAFWCNPISGHATLYWYQQILGQGPKLLIQFQNNGVVDDSQLPKDRFSAERLKGVDSTLKIQPAKLEDSAVYLCASSLLAGAIYNEQFFGPGTRLTVL.

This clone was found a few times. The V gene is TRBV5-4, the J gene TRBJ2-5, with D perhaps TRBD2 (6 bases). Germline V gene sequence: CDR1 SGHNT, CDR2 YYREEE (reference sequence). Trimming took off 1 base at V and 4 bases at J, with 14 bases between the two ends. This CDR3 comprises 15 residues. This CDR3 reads CASSLSGWPTETQYF. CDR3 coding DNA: TGTGCCAGCAGCTTGAGCGGGTGGCCTACAGAGACCCAGTACTTC.

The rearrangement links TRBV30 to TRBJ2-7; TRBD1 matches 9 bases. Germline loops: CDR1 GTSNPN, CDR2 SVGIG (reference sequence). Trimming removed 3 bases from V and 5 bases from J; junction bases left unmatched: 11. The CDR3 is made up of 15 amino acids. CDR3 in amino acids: CAWRDPGTGRDEQYF. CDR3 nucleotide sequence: TGTGCCTGGAGGGATCCTGGGACAGGGAGGGACGAGCAGTACTTC. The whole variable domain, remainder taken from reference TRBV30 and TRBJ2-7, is SQTIHQWPATLVQPVGSPLSLECTVEGTSNPNLYWYRQAAGRGLQLLFYSVGIGQISSEVPQNLSASRPQDRQFILSSKKLLLSDSGFYLCAWRDPGTGRDEQYFGPGTRLTVT.

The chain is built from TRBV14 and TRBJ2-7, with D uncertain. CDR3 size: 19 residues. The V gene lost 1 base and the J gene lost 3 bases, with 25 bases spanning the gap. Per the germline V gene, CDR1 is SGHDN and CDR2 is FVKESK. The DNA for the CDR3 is TGTGCCAGCAGCCAAGGTCGGAGCATGTCCCCTCGACCCTTCTACGAGCAGTACTTC. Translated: CASSQGRSMSPRPFYEQYF.

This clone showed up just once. The CDR3 reads CASSQGERGNQPQHF. Here the CDR3 DNA reads TGCGCCAGCAGCCAAGGAGAAAGGGGGAATCAGCCCCAGCATTTT. The V and J genes are TRBV4-1 and TRBJ1-5; tentative D call: TRBD1 (6 bases). CDR1 is MGHRA, CDR2 YSYEKL, per germline. The V end was cut by 1 base, the J end by 4 bases, with 11 bases between. The CDR3 extends over 15 amino acids.

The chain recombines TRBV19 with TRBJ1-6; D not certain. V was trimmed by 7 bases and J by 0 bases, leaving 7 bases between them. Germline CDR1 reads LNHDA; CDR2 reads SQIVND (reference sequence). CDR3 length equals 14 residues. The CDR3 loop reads CASNPSSYNSPLHF. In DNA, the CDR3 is TGTGCCAGTAATCCCAGCTCCTATAATTCACCCCTCCACTTT.

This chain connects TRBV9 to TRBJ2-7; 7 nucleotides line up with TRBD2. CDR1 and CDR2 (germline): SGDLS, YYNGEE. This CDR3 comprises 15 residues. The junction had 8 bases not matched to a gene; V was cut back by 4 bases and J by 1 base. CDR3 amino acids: CASSSPGGTSYEQYF. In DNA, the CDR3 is TGTGCCAGCAGCTCGCCGGGGGGTACGTCCTACGAGCAGTACTTC.

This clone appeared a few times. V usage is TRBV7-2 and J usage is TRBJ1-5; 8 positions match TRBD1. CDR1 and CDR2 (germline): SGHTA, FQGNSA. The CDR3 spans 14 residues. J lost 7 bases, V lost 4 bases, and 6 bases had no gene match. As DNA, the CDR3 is TGTGCCAGCAGCTCGGGACAGGTTGGGCAGCCCCAGCATTTT. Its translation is CASSSGQVGQPQHF.

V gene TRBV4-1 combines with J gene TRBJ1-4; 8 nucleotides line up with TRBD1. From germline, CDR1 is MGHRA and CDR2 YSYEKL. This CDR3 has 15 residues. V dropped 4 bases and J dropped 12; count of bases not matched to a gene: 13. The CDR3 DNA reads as TGCGCCAGCAGCCCGACTACCAGGACAGGGCCTGAACTGTTTTTT. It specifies CASSPTTRTGPELFF.

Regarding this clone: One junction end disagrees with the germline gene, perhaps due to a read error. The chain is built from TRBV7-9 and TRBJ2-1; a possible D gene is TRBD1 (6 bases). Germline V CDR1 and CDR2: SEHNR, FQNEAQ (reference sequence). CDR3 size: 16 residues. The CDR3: CSSSLVWDTINNEQFF. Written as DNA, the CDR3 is TGTTCCAGCAGCTTAGTGTGGGACACTATCAACAATGAGCAGTTCTTC.

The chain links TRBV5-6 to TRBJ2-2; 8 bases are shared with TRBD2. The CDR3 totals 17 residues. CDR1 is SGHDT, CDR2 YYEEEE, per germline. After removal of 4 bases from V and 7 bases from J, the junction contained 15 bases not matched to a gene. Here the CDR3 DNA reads TGTGCCAGCAGCCCAACTAGAGGAGCGGGGGTCCGCGGGGAGCTGTTTTTT. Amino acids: CASSPTRGAGVRGELFF.

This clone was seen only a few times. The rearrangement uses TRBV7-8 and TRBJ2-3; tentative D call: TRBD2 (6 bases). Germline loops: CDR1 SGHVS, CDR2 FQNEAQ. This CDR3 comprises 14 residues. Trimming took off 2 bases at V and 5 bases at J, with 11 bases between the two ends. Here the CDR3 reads CASSLLGGLDTQYF. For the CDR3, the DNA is TGTGCCAGCAGCTTATTGGGGGGACTAGATACGCAGTATTTT.

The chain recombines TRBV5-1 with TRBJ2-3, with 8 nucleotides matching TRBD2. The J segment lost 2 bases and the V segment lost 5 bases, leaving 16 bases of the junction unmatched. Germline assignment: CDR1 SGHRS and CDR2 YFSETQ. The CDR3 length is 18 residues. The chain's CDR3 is CASSVTGGGSLITDTQYF. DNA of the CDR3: TGCGCCAGCAGTGTCACTGGCGGGGGGTCTTTGATCACAGATACGCAGTATTTT.

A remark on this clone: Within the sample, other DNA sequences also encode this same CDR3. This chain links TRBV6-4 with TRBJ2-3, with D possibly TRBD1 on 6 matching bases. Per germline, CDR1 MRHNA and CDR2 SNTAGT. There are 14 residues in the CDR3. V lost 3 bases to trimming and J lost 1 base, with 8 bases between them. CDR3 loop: CASSEAGGTDTQYF. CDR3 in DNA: TGTGCCAGCAGTGAGGCAGGGGGCACAGATACGCAGTATTTT.

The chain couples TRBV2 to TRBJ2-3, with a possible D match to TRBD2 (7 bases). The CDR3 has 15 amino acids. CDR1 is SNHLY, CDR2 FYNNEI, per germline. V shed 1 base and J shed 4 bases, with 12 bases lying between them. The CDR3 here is CASSEEGEGADTQYF. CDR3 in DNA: TGTGCCAGCAGTGAAGAGGGGGAGGGGGCAGATACGCAGTATTTT.

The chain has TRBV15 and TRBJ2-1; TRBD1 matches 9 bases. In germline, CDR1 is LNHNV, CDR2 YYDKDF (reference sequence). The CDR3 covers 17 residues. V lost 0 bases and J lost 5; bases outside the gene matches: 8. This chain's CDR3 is CATSREEGTGWDNEQFF. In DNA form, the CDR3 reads TGTGCCACCAGCAGAGAAGAAGGGACAGGGTGGGACAATGAGCAGTTCTTC.

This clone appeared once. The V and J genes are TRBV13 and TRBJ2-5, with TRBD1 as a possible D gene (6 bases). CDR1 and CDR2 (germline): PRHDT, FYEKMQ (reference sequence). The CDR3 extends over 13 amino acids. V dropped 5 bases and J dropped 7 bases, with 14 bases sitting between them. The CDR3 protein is CASSVRGVGTQYF. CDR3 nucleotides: TGTGCCAGCAGCGTCAGGGGCGTGGGGACCCAGTACTTC.

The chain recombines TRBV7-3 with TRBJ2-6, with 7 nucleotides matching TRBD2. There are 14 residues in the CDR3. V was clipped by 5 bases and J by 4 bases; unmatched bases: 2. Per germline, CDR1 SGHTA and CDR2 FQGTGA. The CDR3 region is CASSAGAGANVLTF. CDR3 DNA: TGTGCCAGCAGCGCGGGAGCAGGGGCCAACGTCCTGACTTTC.

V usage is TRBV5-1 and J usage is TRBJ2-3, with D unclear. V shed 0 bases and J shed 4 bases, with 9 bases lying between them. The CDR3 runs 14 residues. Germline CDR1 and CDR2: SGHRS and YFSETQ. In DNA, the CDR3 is TGCGCCAGCAGCTTGGTCCCCCGTGCAGATACGCAGTATTTT. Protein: CASSLVPRADTQYF.

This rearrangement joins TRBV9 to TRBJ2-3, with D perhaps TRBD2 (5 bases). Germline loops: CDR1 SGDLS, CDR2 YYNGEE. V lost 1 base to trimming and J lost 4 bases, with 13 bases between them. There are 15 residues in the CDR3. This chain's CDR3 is CASSVRSAGPDTQYF. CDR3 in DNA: TGTGCCAGCAGCGTACGGAGCGCGGGTCCAGATACGCAGTATTTT.

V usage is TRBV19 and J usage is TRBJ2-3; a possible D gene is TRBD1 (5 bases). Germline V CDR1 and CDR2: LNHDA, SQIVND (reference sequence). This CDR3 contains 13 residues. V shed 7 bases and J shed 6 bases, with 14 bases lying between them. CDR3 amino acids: CASTDRVGDTQYF. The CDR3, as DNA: TGTGCCAGTACCGACAGAGTGGGGGATACGCAGTATTTT.

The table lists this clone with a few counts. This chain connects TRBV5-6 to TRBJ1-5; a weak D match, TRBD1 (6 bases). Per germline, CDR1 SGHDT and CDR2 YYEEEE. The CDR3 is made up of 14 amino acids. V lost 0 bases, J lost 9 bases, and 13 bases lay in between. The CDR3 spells CASSLAGQPTPQHF. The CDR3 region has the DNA TGTGCCAGCAGCTTGGCCGGACAGCCAACGCCCCAGCATTTT.

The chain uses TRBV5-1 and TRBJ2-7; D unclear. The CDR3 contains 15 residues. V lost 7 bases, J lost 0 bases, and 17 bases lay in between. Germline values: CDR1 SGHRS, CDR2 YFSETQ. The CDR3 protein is CASRGSALASYEQYF. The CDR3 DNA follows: TGCGCCAGCCGCGGATCGGCCCTTGCCTCCTACGAGCAGTACTTC.

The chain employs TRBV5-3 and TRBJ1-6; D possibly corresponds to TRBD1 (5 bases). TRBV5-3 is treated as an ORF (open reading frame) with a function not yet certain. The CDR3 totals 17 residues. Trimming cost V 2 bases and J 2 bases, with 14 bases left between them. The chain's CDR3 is CARSLRRAGPYNSPLHF. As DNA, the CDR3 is TGTGCCAGAAGCTTAAGACGGGCGGGGCCCTATAATTCACCCCTCCACTTT.

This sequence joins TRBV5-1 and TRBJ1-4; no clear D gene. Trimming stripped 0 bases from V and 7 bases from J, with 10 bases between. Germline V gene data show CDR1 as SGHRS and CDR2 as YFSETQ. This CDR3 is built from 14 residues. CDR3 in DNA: TGCGCCAGCAGCTTGGGTCCTTCGGGTGAAAAACTGTTTTTT. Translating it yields CASSLGPSGEKLFF.

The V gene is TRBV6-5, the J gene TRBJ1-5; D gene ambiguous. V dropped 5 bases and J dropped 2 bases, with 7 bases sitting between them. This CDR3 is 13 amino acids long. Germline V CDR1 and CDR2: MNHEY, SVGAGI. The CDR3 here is CASSQIGNQPQHF. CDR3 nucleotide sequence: TGTGCCAGCAGTCAAATTGGCAATCAGCCCCAGCATTTT.

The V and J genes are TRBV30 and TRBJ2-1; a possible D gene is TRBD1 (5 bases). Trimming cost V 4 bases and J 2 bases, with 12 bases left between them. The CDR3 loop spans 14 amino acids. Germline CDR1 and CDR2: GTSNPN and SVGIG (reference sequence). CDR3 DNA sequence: TGTGCCTGGATCCCCAAGGGGACCTACAATGAGCAGTTCTTC. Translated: CAWIPKGTYNEQFF. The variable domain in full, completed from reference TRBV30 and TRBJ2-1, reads SQTIHQWPATLVQPVGSPLSLECTVEGTSNPNLYWYRQAAGRGLQLLFYSVGIGQISSEVPQNLSASRPQDRQFILSSKKLLLSDSGFYLCAWIPKGTYNEQFFGPGTRLTVL.

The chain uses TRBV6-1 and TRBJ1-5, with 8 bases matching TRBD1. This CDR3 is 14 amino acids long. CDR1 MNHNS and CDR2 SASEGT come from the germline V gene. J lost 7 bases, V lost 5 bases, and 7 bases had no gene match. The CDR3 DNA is TGTGCCAGCAGTAAACAGGGGGACTTGCAGCCCCAGCATTTT. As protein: CASSKQGDLQPQHF.